The next 25 T cell receptor beta chains were all read from a single sample in a study of T cell responses to AZD1222 COVID-19 vaccine (dated by TCRdb to the early 2020s). This specimen's time point label, per the study, means: baseline before first vaccination. The library relied on the immunoSEQ multiplex PCR assay. TCRdb mirrors the immuneACCESS table, restricted to in-frame sequences. Some clones are absent from its copies; in checked studies, under half trace to an unresolved V gene, and the reason for the others is unknown. This sample comprises about 100,000 clones, nearly 95% of them detected only once. The biggest ten clones account for around 1.7% of the sample. Sequencing was performed on peripheral blood, taken on day 0 of AZD1222 vaccination. Receptors originate from an adult in good health.

The sample holds one count of this clone. The V call is TRBV4-1, the J call TRBJ2-7; D might be TRBD2 (6 bases). The CDR3 runs to 13 residues. Between the trimmed V and J ends, which lost 4 bases and 7 bases, there was a span of 14 bases. Germline V gene data show CDR1 as MGHRA and CDR2 as YSYEKL. CDR3 in amino acids: CASSPGTLREQYF. In DNA, the CDR3 is TGCGCCAGCAGCCCCGGGACTCTAAGGGAGCAGTACTTC.

Written as DNA, the CDR3 is TGTGCCAGCAGCCCGTTGAGGGTGGGGAACACTGAAGCTTTCTTT. It encodes CASSPLRVGNTEAFF. This chain uses TRBV7-8 with TRBJ1-1, with unresolved D. CDR3 length equals 15 residues. The V end lost 5 bases, the J end lost 1 base, and 14 bases lay between the germline ends. CDR1 is SGHVS and CDR2 is FQNEAQ in the germline V gene.

The V and J genes are TRBV2 and TRBJ2-2, with 7 bases aligning to TRBD2. The CDR3 is 15 amino acids. Germline V CDR1 and CDR2: SNHLY, FYNNEI. V was pared by 4 bases and J by 3 bases, with 5 bases of the junction left unmatched. CDR3 in amino acids: CASSGGSPYTGELFF. The CDR3 DNA follows: TGTGCCAGCAGTGGCGGGAGCCCTTACACCGGGGAGCTGTTTTTT.

The rearrangement links TRBV30 to TRBJ2-7; the D gene is possibly TRBD2 (5 bases). The CDR3 is 12 amino acids. With 2 bases removed from V and 9 bases from J, the gap between germline ends came to 14 bases. Germline V gene sequence: CDR1 GTSNPN, CDR2 SVGIG (reference sequence). The DNA for the CDR3 is TGTGCCTGGAGTTCCGAATTAAGCGGGCAGTACTTC. As protein: CAWSSELSGQYF.

The chain combines TRBV25-1 with TRBJ2-2, with 10 bases matching TRBD1. V trimming: 4 bases; J trimming: 3 bases; junction bases outside the gene matches: 2. Germline lookup yields CDR1 MGHDK and CDR2 SYGVNS. This CDR3 is 15 amino acids long. The DNA for the CDR3 is TGTGCCAGCAGTGGCGGGACAGGGGACACCGGGGAGCTGTTTTTT. This sequence encodes CASSGGTGDTGELFF.

This chain links TRBV28 with TRBJ2-2, with D hard to call. Trimming took off 8 bases at V and 4 bases at J, with 11 bases between the two ends. This CDR3 spans 13 amino acids. Germline assignment: CDR1 MDHEN and CDR2 SYDVKM. The CDR3 nucleotides are TGTGCCAGCCTCCGGGTGGGCACCGGGGAGCTGTTTTTT. It yields the protein CASLRVGTGELFF.

The sample holds a few counts of this clone. The chain links TRBV5-1 to TRBJ2-2, with 8 bases fitting TRBD1. The length of the CDR3 is 15 residues. CDR1 and CDR2 (germline): SGHRS, YFSETQ. The V gene end was trimmed by 4 bases and the J gene end by 0 bases; junction bases not matched to a gene: 2. In DNA, the CDR3 is TGCGCCAGCAGCCCGACAGGGGCGAACACCGGGGAGCTGTTTTTT. Translated: CASSPTGANTGELFF.

The chain links TRBV7-8 to TRBJ2-2; TRBD1 aligns across 10 bases. CDR1 is SGHVS and CDR2 is FQNEAQ in the germline V gene. Trimming at V came to 2 bases and at J to 4 bases, leaving 4 bases not matched to a gene. The CDR3 spans 16 residues. The DNA of the CDR3 is TGTGCCAGCAGCTTACGAAGGACAGGGGGCACCGGGGAGCTGTTTTTT. Its protein product is CASSLRRTGGTGELFF. The whole variable domain, remainder taken from reference TRBV7-8 and TRBJ2-2, is GAGVSQSPRYKVAKRGQDVALRCDPISGHVSLFWYQQALGQGPEFLTYFQNEAQLDKSGLPSDRFFAERPEGSVSTLKIQRTQQEDSAVYLCASSLRRTGGTGELFFGEGSRLTVL.

The genes are TRBV7-2 and TRBJ2-5; D is uncertain. Trimming left V 3 bases short and J 4 bases short, with 3 bases between. Germline CDR1 is SGHTA and CDR2 is FQGNSA. The CDR3 is made up of 11 amino acids. The CDR3 spells CASSLPETQYF. For the CDR3, the DNA is TGTGCCAGCAGCTTGCCAGAGACCCAGTACTTC.

The V gene is TRBV28, the J gene TRBJ1-5, with 9 bases identical to TRBD1. In germline, CDR1 is MDHEN, CDR2 SYDVKM. V shed 6 bases and J 2 bases; nucleotides not matched to a gene: 5. This CDR3 has 15 amino acids. Here the CDR3 reads CASRETGGRNQPQHF. CDR3 nucleotides: TGTGCCAGCAGGGAAACAGGGGGCCGCAATCAGCCCCAGCATTTT.

The gene calls are TRBV5-1 and TRBJ1-1; possible D gene TRBD1, 6 bases. This CDR3 region has 15 residues. Trimming took 0 bases from V and 4 from J, leaving 13 bases between them. Germline lookup yields CDR1 SGHRS and CDR2 YFSETQ. DNA of the CDR3: TGCGCCAGCAGCTTGGGAGGGCCCAGGGGCACTGAAGCTTTCTTT. It is translated as CASSLGGPRGTEAFF.

The sample holds one count of this clone. The same CDR3 is also encoded by other DNA sequences in this sample. The chain joins TRBV29-1 to TRBJ2-3; D gene ambiguous. CDR3 size: 10 residues. The V and J ends lost 3 bases and 3 bases respectively, with 1 base between them. Germline CDR1 is SQVTM and CDR2 is ANQGSEA. The CDR3 protein is CSVDTDTQYF. The CDR3 nucleotides are TGCAGCGTTGATACAGATACGCAGTATTTT.

This rearrangement joins TRBV24-1 to TRBJ2-5; no definite D call. Per germline, CDR1 KGHDR and CDR2 SFDVKD. CDR3 length: 13 residues. V was clipped by 2 bases and J by 9 bases, with 12 bases between them. In DNA, the CDR3 is TGTGCCACCAGTGATTCCTCCGGTACAGCCCAGTACTTC. Translation gives CATSDSSGTAQYF.

The chain couples TRBV29-1 to TRBJ2-6, with D possibly being TRBD2 (6 bases). The CDR3 length is 13 residues. Trimming pared 7 bases from V and 0 bases from J, leaving 7 bases between. Germline CDR1 reads SQVTM; CDR2 reads ANQGSEA. The CDR3 sequence is CSAGDSGANVLTF. As DNA, the CDR3 is TGCAGCGCGGGGGACTCTGGGGCCAACGTCCTGACTTTC.

V usage is TRBV27 and J usage is TRBJ2-6; D is uncertain. This CDR3 is built from 14 residues. From germline, CDR1 is MNHEY and CDR2 SMNVEV (reference sequence). V lost 0 bases to trimming and J lost 2 bases, with 2 bases between them. Here the CDR3 DNA reads TGTGCCAGCAGTTTATCAGCTGGGGCCAACGTCCTGACTTTC. Translated: CASSLSAGANVLTF.

V is TRBV15 and J is TRBJ2-6; D gene uncertain. The CDR3 runs to 15 residues. CDR1 and CDR2 from the germline V gene are LNHNV and YYDKDF (reference sequence). V gave up 0 bases and J gave up 0 bases, with 3 bases separating them. DNA of the CDR3: TGTGCCACCAGCAGAGATTACTCTGGGGCCAACGTCCTGACTTTC. Its protein product is CATSRDYSGANVLTF.

About this clone: The junction differs from germline at one of its ends, possibly a read error. The genes are TRBV2 and TRBJ1-2; maybe TRBD1 (5 bases). Germline V CDR1 and CDR2: SNHLY, FYNNEI. The CDR3 runs to 13 residues. The CDR3 nucleotides read TGTGCCAGCATTTACCAGGGTAACGATGGCTACACCTTC. It is translated as CASIYQGNDGYTF.

The chain combines TRBV5-4 with TRBJ2-2, with 9 positions matching TRBD2. CDR3 size: 17 residues. Germline V CDR1 and CDR2: SGHNT, YYREEE (reference sequence). The J segment lost 1 base and the V segment lost 3 bases, leaving 7 bases of the junction unmatched. The CDR3 sequence is CASSSDLAGWNTGELFF. CDR3 bases: TGTGCCAGCAGCTCGGACCTAGCGGGATGGAACACCGGGGAGCTGTTTTTT.

V is TRBV10-2 and J is TRBJ1-3, with D possibly matching TRBD1 (5 bases). Trimming removed 8 bases from V and 11 bases from J, with 22 bases in between. Germline CDR1 reads WSHSY; CDR2 reads SAAADI. This CDR3 has 14 amino acids. CDR3 bases: TGCGCCAGCGCGAGGGGAGTCGAACTAGGACCCATATATTTT. Translation gives CASARGVELGPIYF.

This clone has just one count. The rearrangement uses TRBV4-1 and TRBJ1-2; no clear D. V lost 1 base and J 5 bases, leaving 17 bases between the germline ends. Germline V gene sequence: CDR1 MGHRA, CDR2 YSYEKL. CDR3 length equals 16 residues. This CDR3 reads CASSQVQDRKHYGYTF. The CDR3 DNA is TGCGCCAGCAGCCAAGTGCAGGACCGCAAGCATTATGGCTACACCTTC.

The chain joins TRBV28 to TRBJ1-5; D ambiguous. The CDR3 runs 12 residues. Trimming took off 6 bases at V and 4 bases at J, with 7 bases between the two ends. CDR1 MDHEN and CDR2 SYDVKM come from the germline V gene. The CDR3 DNA reads TGTGCCAGCAGCTCCACGAATCAGCCCCAGCATTTT. The encoded protein is CASSSTNQPQHF.

This chain connects TRBV29-1 to TRBJ1-2, with unresolved D. CDR1 SQVTM and CDR2 ANQGSEA come from the germline V gene. V was pared by 3 bases and J by 5 bases, with 13 bases between. This CDR3 is built from 13 residues. DNA for the CDR3: TGCAGCGTTGAGGAGGTTACCGATTATGGCTACACCTTC. Protein product: CSVEEVTDYGYTF.

V usage is TRBV3-1 (or the pseudogene TRBV3-2) and J usage is TRBJ2-1; the D call may be TRBD1 or TRBD2 (6 bases each). Trimming shortened V by 7 bases and J by 3 bases, and 19 bases separated the two germline ends. Looked up from germline, CDR1 is LGHDT and CDR2 is YNNKEL (reference sequence). The CDR3 has 16 amino acids. The CDR3 DNA reads as TGTGCCAGCACTCAAGGTTCCGGAGGGGGCTACAATGAGCAGTTCTTC. Its translation: CASTQGSGGGYNEQFF.

This clone was detected only a few times. CDR3 residues: CASSTFYNSPLHF. The CDR3 DNA sequence: TGTGCCAGCAGTACCTTCTATAATTCACCCCTCCACTTT. This chain connects TRBV2 to TRBJ1-6; D gene uncertain. CDR1 and CDR2 from the germline V gene are SNHLY and FYNNEI. The CDR3 consists of 13 residues. Between the trimmed V and J ends, which lost 5 bases and 3 bases, there was a span of 5 bases.

V and J are TRBV4-1 and TRBJ2-1; perhaps TRBD2 as D (5 bases). The CDR3 loop spans 18 amino acids. The germline V and J ends were trimmed by 0 bases and 0 bases, with 15 bases remaining between them. Germline V lookup: CDR1 MGHRA, CDR2 YSYEKL. In DNA, the CDR3 is TGCGCCAGCAGCCAAGATAAGGAGCGGATCAGCTCCTACAATGAGCAGTTCTTC. It is translated as CASSQDKERISSYNEQFF.